This TCR beta chain emerged from a study of regulatory T cells in long-lasting Graves disease. Findings of the study overall: Persistent disease was characterized by preferential usage of TRBV28, TRBJ1-2 and TRBJ2-5.

The CDR3 totals 13 residues. Between the trimmed V and J ends, which lost 9 bases and 3 bases, there was a span of 14 bases. CDR1 is LNHDA, CDR2 SQIVND, per germline (reference sequence). TCR beta libraries were built with iRepertoire HTBI primers and Arm-PCR of CDR3 regions. In TCRdb, the multiplex PCR reads were re-called with MiXCR into one record per CDR3 protein. The sample has some 500,000 distinct CDR3 sequences, 15% to 20% seen once. This clonotype was counted at least ten times. What it binds is not known. Described time point: newly diagnosed GD, antithyroid drugs for less than 3 months. PBMC RNA served as the TCR library source. These data also featured in a second study, about T cells in Graves' hyperthyroidism and ophthalmopathy. That study reports: Newly diagnosed hyperthyroidism patients aged 18 to 65 years had disease lasting under 2 months. Exclusion of a patient resulted from uncontrolled infection, other autoimmune disease, pregnancy or lactation.

The V call is TRBV19, the J call TRBJ1-2, with a tentative D call TRBD1 (6 bases). This receptor was taken from a woman aged 35 to 60 with Graves disease. Material: peripheral blood mononuclear cells (PBMCs), obtained at new diagnosis, from a patient treated with antithyroid drugs. The chain's CDR3 is CASSIQGDYGYTF. The CDR3 DNA is TGTGCCAGCAGCATACAGGGCGACTATGGCTACACCTTC. Supplemented by reference TRBV19 and TRBJ1-2, the full variable domain reads DGGITQSPKYLFRKEGQNVTLSCEQNLNHDAMYWYRQDPGQGLRLIYYSQIVNDFQKGDIAEGYSVSREKKESFPLTVTSAQKNPTAFYLCASSIQGDYGYTFGSGTRLTVV.